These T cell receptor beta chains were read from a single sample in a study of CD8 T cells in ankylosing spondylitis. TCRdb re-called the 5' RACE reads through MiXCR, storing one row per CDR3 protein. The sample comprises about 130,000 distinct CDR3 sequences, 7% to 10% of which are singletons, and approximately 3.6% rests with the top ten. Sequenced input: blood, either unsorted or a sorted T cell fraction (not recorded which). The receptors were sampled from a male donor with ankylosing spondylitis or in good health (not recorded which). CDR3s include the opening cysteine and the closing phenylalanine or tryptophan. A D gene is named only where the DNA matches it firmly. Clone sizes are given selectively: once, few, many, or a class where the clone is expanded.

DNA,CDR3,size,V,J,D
TGTGCCAGCAGCTTAGTGCTGGGCTCTGAAGCTTTCTTT,CASSLVLGSEAFF,many,TRBV11-2,TRBJ1-1,NA
TGTGCCAGCAGCAAGGTGACAGGGCAAAATCAGCCCCAGCATTTT,CASSKVTGQNQPQHF,few,TRBV7-2,TRBJ1-5,TRBD1
TGTGCCAGCAGCCTACAGGGGAGAGGTCCCTACGAGCAGTACTTC,CASSLQGRGPYEQYF,NA,TRBV14,TRBJ2-7,TRBD1
TGTGCCAGCAGCTTGGAGGTCTCTGGGGCCAACGTCCTGACTTTC,CASSLEVSGANVLTF,many,TRBV7-2,TRBJ2-6,NA
TGTGCCACCAGTGAGCCGGGGCGCGAGGTCACCGGGGAGCTGTTTTTT,CATSEPGREVTGELFF,NA,TRBV24-1,TRBJ2-2,NA
TGTGCCAGCAACTATGGGACTAGCGGGAGCGGTGAGACCCAGTACTTC,CASNYGTSGSGETQYF,many,TRBV7-2,TRBJ2-5,TRBD2
TGCGCCAGCAGCCAAGATAGTTATTATCCAGATACGCAGTATTTT,CASSQDSYYPDTQYF,many,TRBV4-3,TRBJ2-3,NA
TGCGCCAGCAGCCAAGATAGGGGGGTAGACTATGGCTACACCTTC,CASSQDRGVDYGYTF,many,TRBV4-3,TRBJ1-2,NA
TGTGCCATGAGCCTCGGGCTCCTCACCGGGGAGCTGTTTTTT,CAMSLGLLTGELFF,once,TRBV5-5,TRBJ2-2,NA
TGTGCCAGCAGCTGGAGACAGGGGGACTACGAGCAGTACTTC,CASSWRQGDYEQYF,many,TRBV7-2,TRBJ2-7,TRBD1
TGTGCCAGCAGCCTACGAAGGGGAAATCAGCCCCAGCATTTT,CASSLRRGNQPQHF,many,TRBV7-2,TRBJ1-5,NA
TGTGCCAGCAGCTTGGATCAGGGGAATGAGCAGTTCTTC,CASSLDQGNEQFF,NA,TRBV5-5,TRBJ2-1,NA
TGTGCCAGCAGTTGGGACACGCGGTCTGGGGCCAACGTCCTGACTTTC,CASSWDTRSGANVLTF,many,TRBV12-3/TRBV12-4,TRBJ2-6,NA
TGCGCCAGCAGACCCCCCGGGCTAGCGGGAGGAGAGCAGTTCTTC,CASRPPGLAGGEQFF,many,TRBV5-1,TRBJ2-1,TRBD2
TGTGCCAGCAGTTACGATTCTCGCACAGATACGCAGTATTTT,CASSYDSRTDTQYF,many,TRBV6-5,TRBJ2-3,NA
TGCAGTGCCAGAGATGGAGCAGGGAGGTTGACTAATGAAAAACTGTTTTTT,CSARDGAGRLTNEKLFF,NA,TRBV20-1,TRBJ1-4,NA
TGTGCCAGCAGTCCCAAGTACAATGAGCAGTTCTTC,CASSPKYNEQFF,few,TRBV12-3/TRBV12-4,TRBJ2-1,NA
TGTGCCAGCAGTTTAGGAAGAGGGGAGGTCGGAAATTCACCCCTCCACTTT,CASSLGRGEVGNSPLHF,many,TRBV12-3/TRBV12-4,TRBJ1-6,NA
TGTGCCAGCAGCTTGGAAGCGGGAGGGCAAACCGGGGAGCTGTTTTTT,CASSLEAGGQTGELFF,many,TRBV5-8,TRBJ2-2,TRBD2
TGTGCCAGCAGTTTAGGGGAATTCGGCTACACCTTC,CASSLGEFGYTF,many,TRBV12-3/TRBV12-4,TRBJ1-2,NA
TGCGCCAGCAGCCAAGATAGTGGGGATAATGAAAAACTGTTTTTT,CASSQDSGDNEKLFF,NA,TRBV4-3,TRBJ1-4,NA
TGCAGTGCGAAATGGGGAGCGGGACACAATGAGCAGTTCTTC,CSAKWGAGHNEQFF,many,TRBV20-1,TRBJ2-1,TRBD2
TGTGCCAGCAGCTTAGTGAGGAAAGGGACAGGGGCTTTGAACACTGAAGCTTTCTTT,CASSLVRKGTGALNTEAFF,NA,TRBV7-8,TRBJ1-1,TRBD1
TGTGCCAGCAGTTACTCGGGGACAGGGGACAACAATGAGCAGTTCTTC,CASSYSGTGDNNEQFF,few,TRBV6-5,TRBJ2-1,TRBD1
TGTGCCAGCAGCCAACCGGGGGGATTCTATGGCTACACCTTC,CASSQPGGFYGYTF,many,TRBV14,TRBJ1-2,NA
TGTGCCAGCAGCTTAGCGGCTAGGAAGACAGATACGCAGTATTTT,CASSLAARKTDTQYF,NA,TRBV7-8,TRBJ2-3,NA
TGCAGTGCCATACGACAGGGTGGCAATCAGCCCCAGCATTTT,CSAIRQGGNQPQHF,many,TRBV20-1,TRBJ1-5,TRBD1
TGTGCCAGCAGCAAAACGACAGACTATAATGAGCAGTTCTTC,CASSKTTDYNEQFF,many,TRBV5-5,TRBJ2-1,NA
TGTGCCAGCAGCCAAAACACGGGACAGGGGTTCTACGAGCAGTACTTC,CASSQNTGQGFYEQYF,NA,TRBV4-2,TRBJ2-7,TRBD1
TGCAGTGCTTCTCGCCTAGCGGGAGGTTTCCTCGACAATGAGCAGTTCTTC,CSASRLAGGFLDNEQFF,NA,TRBV20-1,TRBJ2-1,TRBD2
TGTGCCAGCAGTCAACTAGCGGGAGGTATCTACGAGCAGTACTTC,CASSQLAGGIYEQYF,many,TRBV12-3/TRBV12-4,TRBJ2-7,TRBD2
TGCGCCAGCAGCCAAGCTCGGGTATCCTACAATGAGCAGTTCTTC,CASSQARVSYNEQFF,few,TRBV4-3,TRBJ2-1,NA
TGTGCCAGCAGCCTCCTCAGTATAATCGAAGGCGAGCAGTACTTC,CASSLLSIIEGEQYF,medium-sized,TRBV12-3/TRBV12-4,TRBJ2-7,NA
TGTGCCAGCAGCGCCAGGGAAGAACTGAACACTGAAGCTTTCTTT,CASSAREELNTEAFF,NA,TRBV5-8,TRBJ1-1,NA
TGTGCCACCAGCAGAGCTGGACAGACGGGTATTAGCACCGGGGAGCTGTTTTTT,CATSRAGQTGISTGELFF,many,TRBV15,TRBJ2-2,NA
TGCAGTGCCCTCGTCCTAGCCGAAGTTAGCACAGATACGCAGTATTTT,CSALVLAEVSTDTQYF,NA,TRBV20-1,TRBJ2-3,NA
TGTGCTAGTGGTTTTCAAGTGGGACAGGGTCAGACTCTGAACACTGAAGCTTTCTTT,CASGFQVGQGQTLNTEAFF,many,TRBV12-5,TRBJ1-1,TRBD1
TGCGCCAGCAGCTTACAGGGGATGGATGGCTACACCTTC,CASSLQGMDGYTF,many,TRBV5-1,TRBJ1-2,TRBD1
TGCAGTGCATCCAGCGGGAGGACACGCAATGAGCAGTTCTTC,CSASSGRTRNEQFF,NA,TRBV20-1,TRBJ2-1,TRBD2